This T cell receptor (beta chain) derives from a study of CD8 T cells in Susac syndrome. V gave up 7 bases and J gave up 0 bases, with 9 bases separating them. This CDR3 region has 13 residues. The germline gives CDR1 SQVTM, CDR2 ANQGSEA. An input of roughly 0.45 to 1 ug of RNA was subjected to reverse transcription using random hexamers. TCRdb redid the calling of the immunoSEQ multiplex PCR reads with MiXCR, one entry per CDR3 protein. This sample has around 100,000 distinct CDR3 sequences, with 95% found just once. V usage is TRBV29-1 and J usage is TRBJ2-2; weak D call: TRBD1 (5 bases). Sample: CD8+ T cells from PBMCs. This TCR came from a human donor with Susac syndrome. For the CDR3, the DNA is TGCAGCGGCAGGGTAACGAACACCGGGGAGCTGTTTTTT. This sequence encodes CSGRVTNTGELFF.